A single sample gave rise to the 7 T cell receptor beta chains below, sequenced in a study of T cells in Graves' hyperthyroidism and ophthalmopathy (dated by TCRdb to about 2019). Library method: multiplex PCR. The listed sequencing device is Illumina HiSeq 2000. The TCR beta CDR3 regions were amplified from RNA transcripts. For the first round of RT-PCR on the TCR CDR3, the HTBI primer set was used together with the Qiagen OneStep RT-PCR kit. In-frame beta chains were kept once TCRdb had trimmed the public reads at Q25 with fastp and called clones with MiXCR. Duplicate CDR3 protein sequences are folded into a single record with the most common DNA and genes. This sample holds 500,000 to 800,000 distinct CDR3 sequences; around 15% were observed only once. The top ten hold under 15% of the sample. The specimen was blood. The receptors were sampled from a woman in her 50s with Graves' ophthalmopathy.

This clonotype occurred many times. This chain uses TRBV12-3 or TRBV12-4 with TRBJ1-2; D is uncertain. The CDR3 runs to 12 residues. The V end was cut by 1 base, the J end by 4 bases, with 4 bases between. The CDR3 here is CASSLGAYGYTF. The DNA for the CDR3 is TGTGCCAGCAGTTTAGGTGCCTATGGCTACACCTTC.

This clonotype was picked up many times. The chain recombines TRBV28 with TRBJ1-2, with D possibly matching TRBD1 (5 bases). V was cut by 3 bases and J by 7 bases, with 15 bases left in between. CDR3 length equals 14 residues. The germline CDR1 and CDR2 sequences are MDHEN and SYDVKM. CDR3 amino acids: CASSFGTVLSGYTF. Here the CDR3 DNA reads TGTGCCAGCAGTTTCGGGACTGTTTTATCTGGCTACACCTTC.

This clonotype was observed many times. The V and J genes are TRBV15 and TRBJ1-2, with 7 nucleotides matching TRBD1. CDR1 and CDR2 from the germline V gene are LNHNV and YYDKDF (reference sequence). The trim removed 6 bases at V and 4 bases at J, leaving 8 bases unmatched. CDR3 size: 14 residues. DNA of the CDR3: TGTGCCACCAGACCCTCAGGGACAGCCTATGGCTACACCTTC. Its protein is CATRPSGTAYGYTF. Full variable domain (outside the CDR3, taken from reference TRBV15 and TRBJ1-2): DAMVIQNPRYQVTQFGKPVTLSCSQTLNHNVMYWYQQKSSQAPKLLFHYYDKDFNNEADTPDNFQSRRPNTSFCFLDIRSPGLGDTAMYLCATRPSGTAYGYTFGSGTRLTVV.

This clonotype was seen repeatedly, ten times or more. V gene TRBV12-3 or TRBV12-4 combines with J gene TRBJ1-4; 7 bases align to TRBD1. Losses at the gene ends were 5 bases for V and 4 bases for J; bases not matched to a gene: 16. CDR3 size: 18 residues. The DNA for the CDR3 is TGTGCCAGCAGTAACCCGGGGACAGCCGGGCCCATTAATGAAAAACTGTTTTTT. It yields the protein CASSNPGTAGPINEKLFF.

This clonotype was counted many times. CDR3 loop: CASSPRQGLNTEAFF. The DNA of the CDR3 is TGTGCCAGCAGCCCCCGACAGGGCTTGAACACTGAAGCTTTCTTT. The chain is built from TRBV12-3 or TRBV12-4 and TRBJ1-1; 7 bases are shared with TRBD1. The CDR3 spans 15 residues. After removal of 6 bases from V and 0 bases from J, the junction contained 7 bases not matched to a gene.

This rearrangement joins TRBV7-2 to TRBJ2-7; 8 positions agree with TRBD1. Losses at the gene ends were 5 bases for V and 6 bases for J; bases not matched to a gene: 6. From germline, CDR1 is SGHTA and CDR2 FQGNSA. This CDR3 is built from 13 residues. The CDR3 reads CASSAQGAGEQYF. DNA for the CDR3: TGTGCCAGCAGCGCCCAGGGGGCCGGCGAGCAGTACTTC.

In its sample, this clonotype was seen many times. The V and J genes are TRBV24-1 and TRBJ2-1, with TRBD2 matching 10 bases. Germline trimming cut 1 base from V and 4 bases from J; bases unmatched to any gene: 3. The V gene's germline CDR1 is KGHDR and CDR2 SFDVKD. CDR3 length: 16 residues. CDR3 coding DNA: TGTGCCACCAGTGATTTCGGACTAGCGGATTACAATGAGCAGTTCTTC. Translating gives CATSDFGLADYNEQFF.